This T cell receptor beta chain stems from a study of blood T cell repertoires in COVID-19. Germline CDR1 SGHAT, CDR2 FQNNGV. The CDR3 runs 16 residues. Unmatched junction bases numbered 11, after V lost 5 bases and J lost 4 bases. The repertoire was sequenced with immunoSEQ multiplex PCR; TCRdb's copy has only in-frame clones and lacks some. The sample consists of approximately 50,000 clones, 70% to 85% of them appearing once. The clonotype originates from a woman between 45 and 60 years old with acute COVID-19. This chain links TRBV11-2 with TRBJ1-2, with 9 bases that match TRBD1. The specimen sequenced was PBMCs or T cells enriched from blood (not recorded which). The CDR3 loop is CASSQTGGRPGYGYTF. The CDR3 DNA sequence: TGTGCCAGCAGCCAGACAGGGGGGCGCCCTGGCTATGGCTACACCTTC.